This is a list of T cell receptor beta chains from one sample in a study of identical twins. TCRdb reanalysed the 5' RACE reads using MiXCR and keeps one entry per CDR3 protein. The sample has hundreds of thousands of distinct CDR3 sequences, more than 6.5% seen once. Separately, the same data were catalogued under a study of yellow fever vaccine responses in identical twins.

Sequenced input: PBMCs. These receptors were taken from a woman between 18 and 29 years old in good health. CDR3s include the opening cysteine and the closing phenylalanine or tryptophan. A D gene is named only where the DNA matches it firmly. Not all rows give a size; the values are once, few, many and, for expanded clones, a class.

clone_size: few
v_call: TRBV9
j_call: TRBJ2-5
cdr3_length: 17
d_call: TRBD2
cdr3_nt: TGTGCCAGCAGCCCCGGTAGAAGCGGGGGGCCTCAGGGGGCCCAGTACTTC
cdr3_aa: CASSPGRSGGPQGAQYF

clone_size: few
v_call: TRBV29-1
j_call: TRBJ2-1
cdr3_length: 17
d_call: TRBD2
cdr3_nt: TGCAGCGTTGAAGGGGGTGCTCTAGCGGGGCGCTACAATGAGCAGTTCTTC
cdr3_aa: CSVEGGALAGRYNEQFF

clone_size: .
v_call: TRBV4-3
j_call: TRBJ2-7
cdr3_length: 15
d_call: .
cdr3_nt: TGCGCCAGCAGCCAAGATCGACTAGGCTCCTACGAGCGGTACTTC
cdr3_aa: CASSQDRLGSYERYF

clone_size: few
v_call: TRBV5-1
j_call: TRBJ2-7
cdr3_length: 14
d_call: .
cdr3_nt: TGCGCCAGCAGCTTGGAGCAGGCCCCCTACGAGCAGTACTTC
cdr3_aa: CASSLEQAPYEQYF

clone_size: few
v_call: TRBV14
j_call: TRBJ2-7
cdr3_length: 17
d_call: TRBD2
cdr3_nt: TGTGCCAGCAGCCCCCGTCTTTCTAGCGGGACCCGTGGGGAGCAGTACTTC
cdr3_aa: CASSPRLSSGTRGEQYF

clone_size: .
v_call: TRBV6-5
j_call: TRBJ2-5
cdr3_length: 12
d_call: .
cdr3_nt: TGTGCCAGCCAAGAGGTCGGAAAGACCCAGTACTTC
cdr3_aa: CASQEVGKTQYF

clone_size: .
v_call: TRBV10-3
j_call: TRBJ2-5
cdr3_length: 12
d_call: .
cdr3_nt: TGTGCCATCAGTGCTAGGGAGCAGACCCAGTACTTC
cdr3_aa: CAISAREQTQYF

clone_size: .
v_call: TRBV12-3/TRBV12-4
j_call: TRBJ2-3
cdr3_length: 16
d_call: TRBD2
cdr3_nt: TGTGCCAGCAGCCTCCCCCCCGGGAGGGCCCCAGATACGCAGTATTTT
cdr3_aa: CASSLPPGRAPDTQYF

clone_size: .
v_call: TRBV7-9
j_call: TRBJ1-4
cdr3_length: 15
d_call: .
cdr3_nt: TGTGCCAGCAGCTTGAGAACAGGCCTTAATGAAAAACTGTTTTTT
cdr3_aa: CASSLRTGLNEKLFF

clone_size: .
v_call: TRBV5-1
j_call: TRBJ2-5
cdr3_length: 19
d_call: TRBD1
cdr3_nt: TGCGCCAGCAGCTTGGGACAGGGGTATCCTCATTCGAACCAAGAGACCCAGTACTTC
cdr3_aa: CASSLGQGYPHSNQETQYF

clone_size: many
v_call: TRBV7-2
j_call: TRBJ2-5
cdr3_length: 16
d_call: TRBD2
cdr3_nt: TGTGCCAGCAGCTCGCAACTAGCGGGAGGGCCTGAGACCCAGTACTTC
cdr3_aa: CASSSQLAGGPETQYF

clone_size: .
v_call: TRBV4-2
j_call: TRBJ2-1
cdr3_length: 12
d_call: .
cdr3_nt: TGTGCCAGCAGCAAACAGGGAAATGAGCAGTTCTTC
cdr3_aa: CASSKQGNEQFF

clone_size: few
v_call: TRBV6-4
j_call: TRBJ2-3
cdr3_length: 15
d_call: TRBD2
cdr3_nt: TGTGCCAGCAGTGTGACTAGCGGATACACAGATACGCAGTATTTT
cdr3_aa: CASSVTSGYTDTQYF

clone_size: few
v_call: TRBV7-2
j_call: TRBJ2-7
cdr3_length: 13
d_call: .
cdr3_nt: TGTGCCAGCAGCTTCGGGAATTTCTACGAGCAGTACTTC
cdr3_aa: CASSFGNFYEQYF

clone_size: .
v_call: TRBV6-2/TRBV6-3
j_call: TRBJ2-1
cdr3_length: 11
d_call: .
cdr3_nt: TGTGCCAGCAGTTCACAGATTTCCCGGTTCTTC
cdr3_aa: CASSSQISRFF

clone_size: few
v_call: TRBV25-1
j_call: TRBJ2-7
cdr3_length: 14
d_call: .
cdr3_nt: TGTGCCAGCAGTGAATCGGTGAGTTCCTACGAGCAGTACTTC
cdr3_aa: CASSESVSSYEQYF

clone_size: .
v_call: TRBV7-6
j_call: TRBJ2-7
cdr3_length: 16
d_call: TRBD2
cdr3_nt: TGTGCCAGCAGCTTAAATGCGGGGGGGAGCTCCTACGAGCAGTACTTC
cdr3_aa: CASSLNAGGSSYEQYF

clone_size: few
v_call: TRBV28
j_call: TRBJ1-2
cdr3_length: 12
d_call: .
cdr3_nt: TGTGCCAGCACTACAATTAGGGCTGGCTACACCTTC
cdr3_aa: CASTTIRAGYTF

clone_size: .
v_call: TRBV5-1
j_call: TRBJ1-6
cdr3_length: 13
d_call: .
cdr3_nt: TGCGCCAGCAGCCAACCCCCCCTGGGACCCCTCCACTTT
cdr3_aa: CASSQPPLGPLHF

clone_size: few
v_call: TRBV3-1
j_call: TRBJ2-1
cdr3_length: 13
d_call: .
cdr3_nt: TGTGCCAGCAGCCAGGTTTTATACAATGAGCAGTTCTTC
cdr3_aa: CASSQVLYNEQFF

clone_size: .
v_call: TRBV14
j_call: TRBJ2-7
cdr3_length: 14
d_call: .
cdr3_nt: TGTGCCAGCAGCCAAACAGGGTCAAGGCTCGAGCAGTACTTC
cdr3_aa: CASSQTGSRLEQYF

clone_size: .
v_call: TRBV12-3/TRBV12-4
j_call: TRBJ2-3
cdr3_length: 16
d_call: .
cdr3_nt: TGTGCCAGCAGGAATCCACAGGGAGGCTTGGCAGATACGCAGTATTTT
cdr3_aa: CASRNPQGGLADTQYF

clone_size: .
v_call: TRBV4-1
j_call: TRBJ2-5
cdr3_length: 16
d_call: .
cdr3_nt: TGCGCCAGCAGCCACGCAACGTACAGGGGAGGAGAGACCCAGTACTTC
cdr3_aa: CASSHATYRGGETQYF

clone_size: few
v_call: TRBV9
j_call: TRBJ1-6
cdr3_length: 13
d_call: .
cdr3_nt: TGTGCCAGCAGCACCCGTCAAAATTCACCCCTCCACTTT
cdr3_aa: CASSTRQNSPLHF

clone_size: .
v_call: TRBV4-3
j_call: TRBJ2-3
cdr3_length: 15
d_call: .
cdr3_nt: TGCGCCAGCAGCCAAGACGGGAGAGGCCCAGATACGCAGTATTTT
cdr3_aa: CASSQDGRGPDTQYF

clone_size: .
v_call: TRBV20-1
j_call: TRBJ2-7
cdr3_length: 14
d_call: TRBD2
cdr3_nt: TGCAGTGCTATTTCCAGCGGGAGGGCCTACGAGCAGTACTTC
cdr3_aa: CSAISSGRAYEQYF

clone_size: .
v_call: TRBV3-1
j_call: TRBJ1-6
cdr3_length: 15
d_call: .
cdr3_nt: TGTGCCAGCAGCCAAGACAGGGGCTATAATTCACCCCTCCACTTT
cdr3_aa: CASSQDRGYNSPLHF

clone_size: few
v_call: TRBV20-1
j_call: TRBJ2-1
cdr3_length: 14
d_call: TRBD2
cdr3_nt: TGCAGTGCTAGGAGCGGGGGGTACTACAATGAGCAGTTCTTC
cdr3_aa: CSARSGGYYNEQFF

clone_size: .
v_call: TRBV4-3
j_call: TRBJ2-1
cdr3_length: 15
d_call: TRBD1
cdr3_nt: TGCGCCAGCAGCCATGGGACAGGGATCCCCAATGAGCAGTTCTTC
cdr3_aa: CASSHGTGIPNEQFF

clone_size: .
v_call: TRBV6-1
j_call: TRBJ1-1
cdr3_length: 17
d_call: .
cdr3_nt: TGTGCCAGCAGCGCCACCCGTAAGGGCTCGATGAACACTGAAGCTTTCTTT
cdr3_aa: CASSATRKGSMNTEAFF

clone_size: .
v_call: TRBV20-1
j_call: TRBJ2-3
cdr3_length: 12
d_call: .
cdr3_nt: TGCAGTGCTAGCGTTGCCACAGATACGCAGTATTTT
cdr3_aa: CSASVATDTQYF

clone_size: .
v_call: TRBV16
j_call: TRBJ1-4
cdr3_length: 14
d_call: .
cdr3_nt: TGTGCCAGCAGCCAATTCCTGAAGGGGGAAAAACTGTTTTTT
cdr3_aa: CASSQFLKGEKLFF

clone_size: many
v_call: TRBV24-1
j_call: TRBJ2-3
cdr3_length: 15
d_call: TRBD1
cdr3_nt: TGTGCCACCAGTGGCGGACAGGGGCTCACAGATACGCAGTATTTT
cdr3_aa: CATSGGQGLTDTQYF

clone_size: many
v_call: TRBV7-2
j_call: TRBJ1-6
cdr3_length: 16
d_call: .
cdr3_nt: TGTGCCAGCAGCCCGCGAGGGGGGGCCTATAATTCACCCCTCCACTTT
cdr3_aa: CASSPRGGAYNSPLHF

clone_size: .
v_call: TRBV4-1
j_call: TRBJ2-1
cdr3_length: 13
d_call: .
cdr3_nt: TGCGCCAGCACCCTAATGGTCGGTTATGAGCAGTTCTTC
cdr3_aa: CASTLMVGYEQFF

clone_size: many
v_call: TRBV25-1
j_call: TRBJ1-1
cdr3_length: 13
d_call: TRBD1
cdr3_nt: TGTGCCAGCAAATCCAGGGGGCTTAATGAAGCTTTCTTT
cdr3_aa: CASKSRGLNEAFF

clone_size: .
v_call: TRBV6-2/TRBV6-3
j_call: TRBJ1-2
cdr3_length: 14
d_call: .
cdr3_nt: TGTGCCAGCACCTTGGACGGACTTAACTATGGCTACACCTTC
cdr3_aa: CASTLDGLNYGYTF

clone_size: .
v_call: TRBV7-2
j_call: TRBJ2-7
cdr3_length: 15
d_call: .
cdr3_nt: TGTGCCAGCAGCTTCGGCTTCGGTCCTACCTACGAGCAGTACTTC
cdr3_aa: CASSFGFGPTYEQYF

clone_size: few
v_call: TRBV28
j_call: TRBJ2-1
cdr3_length: 11
d_call: .
cdr3_nt: TGTGCCAGCAGCAGGACAGCAGAGCAGTTCTTC
cdr3_aa: CASSRTAEQFF

clone_size: few
v_call: TRBV5-1
j_call: TRBJ2-5
cdr3_length: 15
d_call: TRBD1
cdr3_nt: TGCGCCAGCAGCTTAGAAGGGGGCTTGGGGGAGACCCAGTACTTC
cdr3_aa: CASSLEGGLGETQYF

clone_size: .
v_call: TRBV30
j_call: TRBJ2-1
cdr3_length: 13
d_call: TRBD2
cdr3_nt: TGTGCCTGGAGTTACGGGGGGGCCGGTGAGCAGTTCTTC
cdr3_aa: CAWSYGGAGEQFF

clone_size: .
v_call: TRBV4-1
j_call: TRBJ2-1
cdr3_length: 14
d_call: .
cdr3_nt: TGCGCCAGCAGCCAAAACAATCGGTGGCATGAGCAGTTCTTC
cdr3_aa: CASSQNNRWHEQFF

clone_size: many
v_call: TRBV10-3
j_call: TRBJ2-4
cdr3_length: 15
d_call: .
cdr3_nt: TGTGCCATCAGTGAGTCGCCGTTAGCCAAAAACATTCAGTACTTC
cdr3_aa: CAISESPLAKNIQYF

clone_size: .
v_call: TRBV10-3
j_call: TRBJ2-7
cdr3_length: 15
d_call: .
cdr3_nt: TGTGCCATCAGTGAGTCAAAAGGGATAGCAGGTCAGCAGTACTTC
cdr3_aa: CAISESKGIAGQQYF